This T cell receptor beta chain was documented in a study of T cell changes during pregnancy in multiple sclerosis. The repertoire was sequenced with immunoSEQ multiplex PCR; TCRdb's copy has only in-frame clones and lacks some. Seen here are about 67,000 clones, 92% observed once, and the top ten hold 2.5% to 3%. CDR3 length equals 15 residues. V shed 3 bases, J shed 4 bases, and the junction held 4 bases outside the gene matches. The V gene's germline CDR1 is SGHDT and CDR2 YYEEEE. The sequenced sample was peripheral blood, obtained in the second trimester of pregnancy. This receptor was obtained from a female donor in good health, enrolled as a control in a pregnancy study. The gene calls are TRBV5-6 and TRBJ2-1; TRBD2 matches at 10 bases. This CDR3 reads CASSSGTSAYNEQFF. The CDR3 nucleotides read TGTGCCAGCAGCTCCGGGACTAGCGCTTACAATGAGCAGTTCTTC.